The TCR beta chain described here comes from a study of OX40 agonist ivuxolimab in advanced cancers. Germline values: CDR1 SGHAT, CDR2 FQNNGV. Between the trimmed V and J ends, which lost 0 bases and 2 bases, there was a span of 7 bases. The CDR3 contains 15 residues. Study-wide results and caveats: Partial responders treated at 0.1-3.0 mg/kg exhibited clonal expansion among the lowest measured.

This clone was observed a few times. No antigen is known for it. Libraries were prepared by immunoSEQ multiplex PCR; TCRdb keeps only in-frame clonotypes and omits some of them. The repertoire holds tens of thousands of clones, with 86% as singletons. The sample in question was CD4+ or CD8+ T cells sorted from blood, obtained in a trial of the OX40 agonist ivuxolimab. This chain connects TRBV11-2 to TRBJ1-4, with D perhaps TRBD1 (6 bases). This TCR derives from an adult with an advanced solid tumor such as melanoma, head and neck, liver or kidney cancer. The DNA for the CDR3 is TGTGCCAGCAGCTTAGAGGGACACACTAATGAAAAACTGTTTTTT. Translation gives CASSLEGHTNEKLFF.